Presented here are 8 T cell receptor beta chains from one specimen sequenced in a study of T cells in Graves' hyperthyroidism and ophthalmopathy. Researchers took RNA transcripts and amplified the TCR beta CDR3 regions from them. A set of HTBI primers served as the primers for a first-round RT-PCR of the TCR CDR3. TCRdb re-analysed the multiplex PCR reads in MiXCR, keeping a single row per CDR3 protein. Of 500,000 or so distinct CDR3 sequences in the sample, 15% to 20% are singletons; the top ten hold roughly 18%. The sample was blood. The receptors here all came from a woman younger than 35 with Graves' ophthalmopathy.

This clonotype occurred many times. V gene TRBV5-1 combines with J gene TRBJ1-2, with TRBD1 matching over 10 bases. Germline-derived CDR1 and CDR2 are SGHRS and YFSETQ. The CDR3 consists of 14 residues. V lost 4 bases to trimming and J lost 8 bases; unmatched junction nucleotides: 8. CDR3 amino acids: CASSAGQGRGGYTF. CDR3 DNA sequence: TGCGCCAGCAGCGCGGGACAGGGGCGGGGAGGCTACACCTTC.

The genes are TRBV7-9 and TRBJ1-5, with TRBD1 identical over 8 bases. With 6 bases clipped from V and 5 bases from J, the junction kept 6 bases outside the gene matches. The CDR3 is 14 residues long. Germline V lookup: CDR1 SEHNR, CDR2 FQNEAQ (reference sequence). The CDR3 bases are TGTGCCAGCAGTCGTGGACAGGGTGATCAGCCCCAGCATTTT. This sequence encodes CASSRGQGDQPQHF.

This clonotype was recorded many times. The chain is built from TRBV7-2 and TRBJ1-1; tentative D call: TRBD1 (6 bases). The CDR3 covers 15 residues. Trimming shortened V by 3 bases and J by 0 bases, and 11 bases separated the two germline ends. CDR1 is SGHTA and CDR2 is FQGNSA in the germline V gene. In DNA, the CDR3 is TGTGCCAGCAGCTTGGGGACAACCATGAACACTGAAGCTTTCTTT. This codes for CASSLGTTMNTEAFF.

This clonotype has at least ten counts. This rearrangement joins TRBV3-1 to TRBJ2-1; D is perhaps TRBD2 (7 bases). The germline V and J ends were trimmed by 3 bases and 1 base, with 10 bases remaining between them. This CDR3 region has 15 residues. The germline gives CDR1 LGHDT, CDR2 YNNKEL (reference sequence). The CDR3 sequence is CASSHEGGSYNEQFF. The CDR3 DNA reads as TGTGCCAGCAGCCATGAGGGGGGGTCCTACAATGAGCAGTTCTTC.

The V and J genes are TRBV7-3 and TRBJ1-3; D uncertain. This CDR3 has 15 amino acids. Trimming took 2 bases from V and 0 from J, leaving 8 bases between them. Germline assignment: CDR1 SGHTA and CDR2 FQGTGA. CDR3 DNA sequence: TGTGCCAGCAGCTTAGGTTCAGGCTCTGGAAACACCATATATTTT. The encoded protein is CASSLGSGSGNTIYF.

J is TRBJ2-7 and V is TRBV12-3 or TRBV12-4; TRBD1 is a possible D gene (5 bases). V was trimmed by 5 bases and J by 2 bases, leaving 13 bases between them. The CDR3 covers 14 residues. The CDR3 coding sequence is TGTGCCAGCAGTCTACAGGTCCTACCCTACGAGCAGTACTTC. Its translation is CASSLQVLPYEQYF.

This clonotype occurred many times. The J gene is TRBJ2-7, the V gene TRBV28, with a tentative D call TRBD2 (7 bases). V lost 5 bases and J 4 bases, leaving 18 bases between the germline ends. CDR3 length equals 15 residues. Germline CDR1 reads MDHEN; CDR2 reads SYDVKM. CDR3 sequence: CASSERRGGRYEQYF. CDR3 nucleotides: TGTGCCAGCAGTGAAAGGAGGGGGGGTAGGTACGAGCAGTACTTC.

This clonotype appeared many times. V gene TRBV20-1 combines with J gene TRBJ2-7; tentative D call: TRBD2 (6 bases). The CDR3 runs 15 residues. Germline CDR1 and CDR2: DFQATT and SNEGSKA (reference sequence). V lost 6 bases to trimming and J lost 0 bases, with 18 bases between them. CDR3 bases: TGCAGTGCGGAGGGTCGAACAACCTCCTCCTACGAGCAGTACTTC. Its translation: CSAEGRTTSSYEQYF.